Listed here are 22 T cell receptor beta chains from one sample, sequenced in a study of regulatory T cells in long-lasting Graves disease. Assembly of TCR beta libraries relied on iRepertoire HTBI primers together with Arm-PCR of CDR3 regions. TCRdb re-called the multiplex PCR reads with MiXCR, one entry per CDR3 protein. Altogether fewer than 400,000 distinct CDR3 sequences are present, 18% being singletons, with the ten largest covering less than 45%. Time point described: newly diagnosed GD, antithyroid drugs for less than 3 months. With RNA extracted from PBMCs as input, the TCR library was made. Sequences were derived from peripheral blood mononuclear cells (PBMCs), sampled at new diagnosis, from a patient treated with antithyroid drugs. The source is a female donor with Graves disease.

This clonotype was found many times. The chain links TRBV6-1 to TRBJ2-7; 10 bases map to TRBD1. Trimming cost V 7 bases and J 2 bases; bases outside gene matches: 11. The germline gives CDR1 MNHNS, CDR2 SASEGT. This CDR3 comprises 16 residues. For the CDR3, the DNA is TGTGCCAGCACCAGAGAGGGGACAGGGGATCCCTACGAGCAGTACTTC. Protein product: CASTREGTGDPYEQYF.

This clonotype was detected ten times or more. The chain has TRBV11-2 and TRBJ2-2; D possibly corresponds to TRBD2 (8 bases). The CDR3 runs 17 residues. Deletions cut 1 base from V and 5 bases from J, with 17 bases between. Germline V lookup: CDR1 SGHAT, CDR2 FQNNGV. This CDR3 is CASSLVRQGGGTGELFF. The CDR3 DNA follows: TGTGCCAGCAGCTTAGTACGACAGGGCGGGGGGACCGGGGAGCTGTTTTTT.

As regards this clonotype: A much larger clone lies one base from this, so it may be a read error. The genes are TRBV7-3 and TRBJ2-5; the D gene is possibly TRBD2 (5 bases). The better agreement between TRBJ2-1 and the DNA end casts doubt on the J call. CDR3 length equals 12 residues. From germline, CDR1 is SGHTA and CDR2 FQGTGA. The CDR3 reads CASGLAVGGQFF. CDR3 DNA sequence: TGTGCCAGCGGCCTAGCTGTCGGCGGGCAGTTCTTC.

There are many counts of this clonotype. V usage is TRBV19 and J usage is TRBJ1-2; 9 nucleotides line up with TRBD1. Trimming took 6 bases from V and 6 from J; bases not matched to a gene: 11. Germline CDR1 and CDR2: LNHDA and SQIVND (reference sequence). CDR3 length: 15 amino acids. The CDR3 here is CASRLTGQGVHGYTF. The CDR3 region has the DNA TGTGCCAGTAGACTCACGGGACAGGGTGTGCATGGCTACACCTTC.

This chain uses TRBV18 with TRBJ1-2; maybe TRBD1 (6 bases). The V gene's germline CDR1 is KGHSH and CDR2 LQKENI. The CDR3 extends over 16 amino acids. With 1 base removed from V and 1 base from J, the gap between germline ends came to 13 bases. This CDR3 reads CASSPQIQGSNYGYTF. CDR3 in DNA: TGTGCCAGCTCACCACAGATACAGGGAAGTAACTATGGCTACACCTTC.

This clonotype turned up a few times. The V call is TRBV9, the J call TRBJ2-1; 8 bases are shared with TRBD2. The germline V gene has CDR1 SGDLS and CDR2 YYNGEE. Unmatched junction bases numbered 16, after V lost 3 bases and J lost 8 bases. The CDR3 length is 17 residues. The CDR3 loop is CASSGQGGGRRRDEQFF. CDR3 in DNA: TGTGCCAGCAGCGGCCAGGGAGGCGGGAGGCGACGGGATGAGCAGTTCTTC.

To note about this clonotype: The missing conserved phenylalanine or tryptophan at the end of this CDR3 makes a read error likely. This rearrangement joins TRBV19 to TRBJ2-7; tentative D call: TRBD2 (6 bases). V was cut by 3 bases and J by 3 bases, with 9 bases left in between. Germline CDR1 is LNHDA and CDR2 is SQIVND (reference sequence). The CDR3 is 13 residues long. CDR3 amino acids: CASSIVEGYEQYL. The CDR3 DNA reads as TGTGCCAGTAGTATTGTGGAGGGCTACGAGCAGTACCTC.

The DNA for the CDR3 is TGTGCCAGCAGCGTAGGCGTAGCGGGAGGCACAGATACGCAGTATTTT. This translates into CASSVGVAGGTDTQYF. V and J are TRBV9 and TRBJ2-3; 9 bases are shared with TRBD2. CDR1 SGDLS and CDR2 YYNGEE come from the germline V gene. V lost 0 bases and J lost 1; bases outside the gene matches: 3. The CDR3 length is 16 residues.

Many counts were recorded for this clonotype. V is TRBV11-2 and J is TRBJ2-3, with 9 positions matching TRBD2. V shed 0 bases, J shed 0 bases, and the junction held 7 bases outside the gene matches. The germline V gene has CDR1 SGHAT and CDR2 FQNNGV. This CDR3 region has 18 residues. The chain's CDR3 is CASSLDLGSGRSTDTQYF. The CDR3 region has the DNA TGTGCCAGCAGCTTAGATCTCGGTAGCGGGAGAAGCACAGATACGCAGTATTTT. The full variable domain, rest sourced from reference TRBV11-2 and TRBJ2-3, is EAGVAQSPRYKIIEKRQSVAFWCNPISGHATLYWYQQILGQGPKLLIQFQNNGVVDDSQLPKDRFSAERLKGVDSTLKIQPAKLEDSAVYLCASSLDLGSGRSTDTQYFGPGTRLTVL.

Comment on this clonotype: A read error is likely here: a far larger clone is one base away. The genes are TRBV19 and TRBJ2-1; D unclear. V shed 9 bases and J shed 3 bases, with 18 bases lying between them. The CDR3 has 15 residues. The germline CDR1 and CDR2 sequences are LNHDA and SQIVND (reference sequence). CDR3 sequence reads: CASSGFRTGYNEQFF. The CDR3 nucleotides are TGTGCCAGCAGTGGTTTCCGGACGGGCTACAATGAGCAGTTCTTC.

Of note for this clonotype: No conserved phenylalanine or tryptophan is present at the end of the CDR3, so a read error is the likely explanation. The rearrangement uses TRBV11-2 and TRBJ1-2; 10 bases line up with TRBD1. The length of the CDR3 is 15 residues. Germline trimming cut 5 bases from V and 8 bases from J; bases unmatched to any gene: 11. Germline loops: CDR1 SGHAT, CDR2 FQNNGV. The CDR3 loop reads CASSALRDRGNGYTL. The CDR3 DNA is TGTGCCAGCAGCGCGCTCCGGGACAGGGGTAACGGCTACACCCTC.

This clonotype was detected ten times or more. The chain is built from TRBV24-1 and TRBJ2-7, with no clear D. The V end was cut by 4 bases, the J end by 6 bases, with 15 bases between. Germline lookup yields CDR1 KGHDR and CDR2 SFDVKD. The CDR3 has 14 amino acids. CDR3 nucleotides: TGTGCCACCAGTGACAGCTCCCTTGGTCGCGAGCAGTACTTC. Its translation: CATSDSSLGREQYF.

This chain connects TRBV11-2 to TRBJ2-7; TRBD2 aligns across 8 bases. Germline assignment: CDR1 SGHAT and CDR2 FQNNGV. With 1 base clipped from V and 3 bases from J, the junction kept 5 bases outside the gene matches. This CDR3 region has 15 residues. CDR3: CASSLAGGQSYEQYF. The CDR3 DNA reads as TGTGCCAGCAGCTTAGCGGGAGGGCAGAGCTACGAGCAGTACTTC.

The V call is TRBV5-1, the J call TRBJ2-3, with D possibly matching TRBD2 (5 bases). Per germline, CDR1 SGHRS and CDR2 YFSETQ. V lost 7 bases and J 0 bases, leaving 15 bases between the germline ends. The CDR3 is made up of 15 amino acids. CDR3 region: CASHPRTGSTDTQYF. For the CDR3, the DNA is TGCGCCAGCCACCCCCGGACGGGAAGCACAGATACGCAGTATTTT.

Notes on this clonotype: Relative to the germline gene, one junction end is altered; a read error may explain this. This chain uses TRBV7-7 with TRBJ2-5; TRBD2 agrees at 7 bases. CDR1 is SSHAT, CDR2 FNYEAQ, per germline (reference sequence). The CDR3 spans 13 residues. CDR3 bases: TGTGCTAGCAGCACTCGACTAGCAGAGACCCAGTACTTC. It translates to CASSTRLAETQYF.

The genes are TRBV12-3 or TRBV12-4 and TRBJ1-1; D is uncertain. This CDR3 comprises 14 residues. V lost 4 bases and J 0 bases, leaving 9 bases between the germline ends. CDR3 in amino acids: CASSSTHVNTEAFF. The CDR3 DNA sequence: TGTGCCAGCAGTTCGACGCACGTGAACACTGAAGCTTTCTTT.

In this sample, this clonotype turned up once. The rearrangement joins TRBV20-1 to TRBJ1-2; perhaps TRBD1 as D (5 bases). The ends were cut back, 5 bases at V and 9 bases at J, with 22 bases in the middle. Looked up from germline, CDR1 is DFQATT and CDR2 is SNEGSKA (reference sequence). The CDR3 has 14 amino acids. The CDR3 sequence is CSAPPGTGLARYTF. The CDR3 DNA is TGCAGTGCTCCCCCCGGGACGGGACTTGCACGCTACACCTTC.

This clonotype has a count of ten or more. The chain has TRBV28 and TRBJ2-1; tentative D call: TRBD2 (7 bases). This CDR3 spans 14 amino acids. Trimming removed 7 bases at V and 16 bases at J, with 26 bases between. The germline CDR1 and CDR2 sequences are MDHEN and SYDVKM. In DNA form, the CDR3 reads TGTGCCAGCACCCTTAACCCACGAGGGGGGGCGCGATTCTTC. Its protein product is CASTLNPRGGARFF.

The chain combines TRBV9 with TRBJ2-6; D perhaps matches TRBD1 (6 bases). CDR1 is SGDLS, CDR2 YYNGEE, per germline. V gave up 3 bases and J gave up 0 bases, with 16 bases separating them. The CDR3 has 18 amino acids. Written as DNA, the CDR3 is TGTGCCAGCAGCGGTCGGACAGACCCAAGCTCTGGGGCCAACGTCCTGACTTTC. Its protein is CASSGRTDPSSGANVLTF.

CDR3 sequence: CAWTDGPNYGYTF. The CDR3 DNA sequence: TGTGCCTGGACGGATGGCCCGAACTATGGCTACACCTTC. The chain uses TRBV30 and TRBJ1-2; D is unclear. The CDR3 has 13 residues. CDR1 and CDR2 (germline): GTSNPN, SVGIG (reference sequence). Trimming removed 4 bases at V and 2 bases at J, with 11 bases between.

The gene calls are TRBV28 and TRBJ1-6; 7 positions agree with TRBD1. V lost 6 bases, J lost 0 bases, and 2 bases stayed unmatched. Germline-derived CDR1 and CDR2 are MDHEN and SYDVKM. The CDR3 covers 15 residues. The CDR3 region has the DNA TGTGCCAGCAGGACAGGGAGCTCCTATAATTCACCCCTCCACTTT. It yields the protein CASRTGSSYNSPLHF.

The table lists this clonotype with many counts. The J gene is TRBJ2-7, the V gene TRBV12-3 or TRBV12-4; 11 nucleotides agree with TRBD2. V shed 3 bases and J 6 bases; nucleotides not matched to a gene: 4. The CDR3 is made up of 14 amino acids. DNA for the CDR3: TGTGCCAGCAGTTTGCTAGCGGGAGGTTTCGAGCAGTACTTC. Protein: CASSLLAGGFEQYF.